This T cell receptor beta chain was recorded in a study of T cell repertoires in cytomegalovirus infection. Study background: CMV infection together with matching HLA type was indicated by public TCR beta signatures. Study conclusions and caveats: The ex vivo response was dominated by HLA-C-restricted CMV-specific TCR beta clonotypes. The cumulative frequency of public TCR beta families identified carriers of CMV plus the relevant HLA.

This CDR3 comprises 17 residues. Germline lookup yields CDR1 LNHDA and CDR2 SQIVND (reference sequence). The germline V and J ends were trimmed by 5 bases and 0 bases, with 18 bases remaining between them. Using its own MiXCR run on the reads, TCRdb lists one record per CDR3 protein. The table lists 300,000 to 400,000 distinct CDR3 sequences, around 18% of them singletons. This clonotype has a count of ten or more. The antigen is unknown. This rearrangement joins TRBV19 to TRBJ2-3; the D is unclear. This TCR was sampled from a human donor in good health (CMV status not recorded). Some clones in this sample may be carry-over from other donors' samples. Source material: PBMCs. CDR3 residues: CASSRSLGGASTDTQYF. CDR3 DNA: TGTGCCAGTAGTCGATCATTAGGCGGTGCTAGCACAGATACGCAGTATTTT.